This T cell receptor (beta chain) comes out of a study of T cell repertoires in ileal Crohn's disease. Assay used: immunoSEQ multiplex PCR; TCRdb lists only in-frame clones, some missing. The sample includes about 62,000 clones, around 90% seen only once; the top ten take about 2%. Germline CDR1 reads SGHRS; CDR2 reads YFSETQ. Trimming removed 5 bases at V and 1 base at J, with 11 bases between. This CDR3 has 14 amino acids. Time point reported: neoterminal ileum biopsy at postoperative endoscopy, about 6 months after surgery. Details on this clone: What it binds is unknown.

Findings and caveats of the study: Sorted CD8 T cells held more high-frequency clones than CD4. Active smokers at surgery had more clonal expansions than non-smokers. Endoscopy was done a median about 6.6 months after surgery.

Input material: ileal tissue. The chain is built from TRBV5-1 and TRBJ2-3, with D possibly being TRBD1 (6 bases). The sequence came from an adult with Crohn's disease. The CDR3 sequence is CASSQRQGTDTQYF. The DNA for the CDR3 is TGCGCCAGCAGTCAGAGACAGGGCACAGATACGCAGTATTTT.